The TCR beta chain under discussion was sequenced for a study of T cells in localized non-small cell lung cancer. Findings of the study overall: Owing to sequencing of a solitary tumor region, heterogeneity cannot be discounted.

The trim removed 3 bases at V and 0 bases at J, leaving 3 bases unmatched. The germline V gene encodes CDR1 SGHNT and CDR2 YYREEE (reference sequence). This CDR3 region has 15 residues. The table lists this clone with a few counts. Its antigen is unidentified. Data came from immunoSEQ multiplex PCR; TCRdb stores just in-frame clones and leaves some out. The top ten hold about an eighth of the sample, which has about 30,000 clones, approximately 90% seen once. The starting material was peripheral blood, obtained before any cancer treatment. The TCR was taken from a female donor over 55 with stage III squamous cell lung carcinoma. The rearrangement links TRBV5-4 to TRBJ2-7; 10 bases are shared with TRBD2. The CDR3: CASSSERGGSYEQYF. The DNA of the CDR3 is TGTGCCAGCAGCTCTGAGCGGGGGGGCTCCTACGAGCAGTACTTC.